This is a list of T cell receptor beta chains from one sample in a study of CD8+ T cells in alopecia areata. The method was immunoSEQ multiplex PCR; TCRdb's version includes in-frame clones alone and lacks a portion of them. This table has about 300,000 clones, nearly 60% appearing once. The source material was CD4+ T cells sorted from blood, sampled at week 24, from a patient treated with tofacitinib. The origin of the receptors is a human donor with alopecia areata. The CDR3 runs from the conserved cysteine through the conserved F or W. The D gene is left open where the match is weak. Not all rows give a size; the values are once, few, many and, for expanded clones, a class.

CDR3aa: CASSYGLIQETQYF; CDR3nt: TGTGCCAGCAGCTATGGACTGATCCAAGAGACCCAGTACTTC; abundance: NA; d_gene: NA; j_gene: TRBJ2-5; v_gene: TRBV7-2
CDR3aa: CTSSQAPGLAGEYDTGELFF; CDR3nt: TGCACCAGCAGCCAAGCTCCGGGACTAGCGGGGGAGTATGACACCGGGGAGCTGTTTTTT; abundance: NA; d_gene: NA; j_gene: TRBJ2-2; v_gene: TRBV1
CDR3aa: CASSPTGMGGQPQHF; CDR3nt: TGTGCCAGCAGCCCTACAGGGATGGGGGGTCAGCCCCAGCATTTT; abundance: NA; d_gene: NA; j_gene: TRBJ1-5; v_gene: TRBV9
CDR3aa: CASSLGSPTGELFF; CDR3nt: TGTGCCAGCAGCTTAGGGTCCCCCACCGGGGAGCTGTTTTTT; abundance: few; d_gene: NA; j_gene: TRBJ2-2; v_gene: TRBV11-2
CDR3aa: CASSLPGDHSDTQYF; CDR3nt: TGTGCCAGCAGCTTACCGGGGGACCATTCAGATACGCAGTATTTT; abundance: NA; d_gene: NA; j_gene: TRBJ2-3; v_gene: TRBV28
CDR3aa: CATSIDGEYGYTF; CDR3nt: TGTGCCACCAGCATTGATGGGGAGTATGGCTACACCTTC; abundance: NA; d_gene: NA; j_gene: TRBJ1-2; v_gene: TRBV15
CDR3aa: CASSLRQDTEAFF; CDR3nt: TGTGCCAGCAGCTTGCGACAGGACACTGAAGCTTTCTTT; abundance: NA; d_gene: NA; j_gene: TRBJ1-1; v_gene: TRBV5-6
CDR3aa: CASSLGNQPQHF; CDR3nt: TGTGCCAGCAGTTTAGGGAATCAGCCCCAGCATTTT; abundance: once; d_gene: NA; j_gene: TRBJ1-5; v_gene: TRBV28
CDR3aa: CATSSRGYEQYF; CDR3nt: TGTGCCACCAGCTCCCGGGGCTACGAGCAGTACTTC; abundance: NA; d_gene: NA; j_gene: TRBJ2-7; v_gene: TRBV15
CDR3aa: CASSVSSARASYNEQFF; CDR3nt: TGTGCCAGCAGTGTATCGTCGGCTCGGGCTTCCTACAATGAGCAGTTCTTC; abundance: NA; d_gene: NA; j_gene: TRBJ2-1; v_gene: TRBV2
CDR3aa: CASTRGFGTQYF; CDR3nt: TGTGCCAGCACCCGGGGGTTCGGGACCCAGTACTTC; abundance: NA; d_gene: NA; j_gene: TRBJ2-5; v_gene: TRBV5-6
CDR3aa: CASSPTGGETQYF; CDR3nt: TGTGCCAGCAGCCCGACAGGCGGGGAGACCCAGTACTTC; abundance: NA; d_gene: NA; j_gene: TRBJ2-5; v_gene: TRBV27
CDR3aa: CASMPRAAYEQYF; CDR3nt: TGTGCCAGCATGCCGAGGGCGGCTTACGAGCAGTACTTC; abundance: NA; d_gene: NA; j_gene: TRBJ2-7; v_gene: TRBV27
CDR3aa: CASSLRQGGSYEQYF; CDR3nt: TGTGCCAGCAGCTTACGACAGGGGGGGTCCTACGAGCAGTACTTC; abundance: few; d_gene: TRBD1; j_gene: TRBJ2-7; v_gene: TRBV7-2
CDR3aa: CASTKDLETDTQYF; CDR3nt: TGTGCCAGCACTAAGGACTTAGAGACAGATACGCAGTATTTT; abundance: NA; d_gene: NA; j_gene: TRBJ2-3; v_gene: TRBV6-6
CDR3aa: CASSLNYEQYF; CDR3nt: TGTGCCAGCAGTCTTAACTACGAGCAGTACTTC; abundance: few; d_gene: NA; j_gene: TRBJ2-7; v_gene: TRBV28
CDR3aa: CASRPGQSQETQYF; CDR3nt: TGTGCCAGCCGCCCGGGACAGTCACAAGAGACCCAGTACTTC; abundance: NA; d_gene: TRBD1; j_gene: TRBJ2-5; v_gene: TRBV19
CDR3aa: CAWSARGDTQYF; CDR3nt: TGTGCCTGGAGTGCCCGCGGGGATACGCAGTATTTT; abundance: NA; d_gene: NA; j_gene: TRBJ2-3; v_gene: TRBV30
CDR3aa: CASVDQYAGTEAFF; CDR3nt: TGTGCTAGTGTTGATCAGTATGCAGGGACTGAAGCTTTCTTT; abundance: NA; d_gene: NA; j_gene: TRBJ1-1; v_gene: TRBV12-5
CDR3aa: CASGFGGTGDGYTF; CDR3nt: TGTGCTAGTGGTTTCGGCGGGACAGGGGACGGCTACACCTTC; abundance: NA; d_gene: TRBD1; j_gene: TRBJ1-2; v_gene: TRBV12-5
CDR3aa: CSVVRGQVPYEQYF; CDR3nt: TGCAGCGTTGTACGAGGACAGGTACCCTACGAGCAGTACTTC; abundance: once; d_gene: TRBD1; j_gene: TRBJ2-7; v_gene: TRBV29-1
CDR3aa: CASSEPVGELFF; CDR3nt: TGTGCCAGCAGTGAACCCGTTGGGGAGCTGTTTTTT; abundance: few; d_gene: NA; j_gene: TRBJ2-2; v_gene: TRBV6-1
CDR3aa: CARGDRRSEKLFF; CDR3nt: TGTGCCAGGGGAGACAGGAGGAGCGAAAAACTGTTTTTT; abundance: few; d_gene: NA; j_gene: TRBJ1-4; v_gene: TRBV6-6
CDR3aa: CASSQPEPSNQPQHF; CDR3nt: TGCGCCAGCAGTCAGCCCGAACCAAGCAATCAGCCCCAGCATTTT; abundance: few; d_gene: NA; j_gene: TRBJ1-5; v_gene: TRBV23-1
CDR3aa: CASSQGDGYGYTF; CDR3nt: TGTGCCAGCAGCCAGGGGGATGGCTATGGCTACACCTTC; abundance: few; d_gene: TRBD1; j_gene: TRBJ1-2; v_gene: TRBV28
CDR3aa: CATSRVSVSSYNEQFF; CDR3nt: TGTGCCACCAGCAGGGTTAGCGTTAGCTCCTACAATGAGCAGTTCTTC; abundance: NA; d_gene: NA; j_gene: TRBJ2-1; v_gene: TRBV15
CDR3aa: CASSPALGAGGYTF; CDR3nt: TGTGCCAGCTCACCCGCCTTAGGGGCGGGTGGCTACACCTTC; abundance: NA; d_gene: NA; j_gene: TRBJ1-2; v_gene: TRBV18
CDR3aa: CASSEGLNYGYTF; CDR3nt: TGTGCCAGCAGCGAGGGACTGAACTATGGCTACACCTTC; abundance: few; d_gene: NA; j_gene: TRBJ1-2; v_gene: TRBV11-2
CDR3aa: CSVEVSTGLSMYEQYF; CDR3nt: TGCAGCGTTGAAGTATCTACAGGGCTTAGTATGTACGAGCAGTACTTC; abundance: few; d_gene: NA; j_gene: TRBJ2-7; v_gene: TRBV29-1
CDR3aa: CASSETEVYYGYTF; CDR3nt: TGTGCCAGCAGCGAGACAGAAGTTTACTATGGCTACACCTTC; abundance: NA; d_gene: NA; j_gene: TRBJ1-2; v_gene: TRBV7-9
CDR3aa: CASSQGMLETQYF; CDR3nt: TGCGCCAGCAGCCAAGGGATGTTGGAGACCCAGTACTTC; abundance: few; d_gene: NA; j_gene: TRBJ2-5; v_gene: TRBV4-1
CDR3aa: CASSVTGSGANVLTF; CDR3nt: TGTGCCAGCAGCGTTACAGGGTCTGGGGCCAACGTCCTGACTTTC; abundance: NA; d_gene: NA; j_gene: TRBJ2-6; v_gene: TRBV9
CDR3aa: CAISDPMGDTQYF; CDR3nt: TGTGCCATCAGTGACCCCATGGGAGATACGCAGTATTTT; abundance: few; d_gene: NA; j_gene: TRBJ2-3; v_gene: TRBV10-3
CDR3aa: CSVMGRTEAFF; CDR3nt: TGCAGCGTCATGGGACGCACTGAAGCTTTCTTT; abundance: few; d_gene: NA; j_gene: TRBJ1-1; v_gene: TRBV29-1
CDR3aa: CSVSGRFLYGYTF; CDR3nt: TGCAGCGTCTCCGGCAGATTCCTCTATGGCTACACCTTC; abundance: once; d_gene: NA; j_gene: TRBJ1-2; v_gene: TRBV29-1
CDR3aa: CAWSLGPGDTQYF; CDR3nt: TGTGCCTGGAGTTTGGGCCCCGGAGATACGCAGTATTTT; abundance: NA; d_gene: NA; j_gene: TRBJ2-3; v_gene: TRBV30
CDR3aa: CSVTDSSNQPQHF; CDR3nt: TGCAGCGTCACCGACAGTAGCAATCAGCCCCAGCATTTT; abundance: NA; d_gene: NA; j_gene: TRBJ1-5; v_gene: TRBV29-1
CDR3aa: CASSRDRSWTQYF; CDR3nt: TGTGCCAGCAGCCGTGACAGGAGTTGGACCCAGTACTTC; abundance: once; d_gene: NA; j_gene: TRBJ2-5; v_gene: TRBV7-9
CDR3aa: CASSVEVGYTGELFF; CDR3nt: TGTGCCAGCAGCGTAGAGGTAGGGTACACCGGGGAGCTGTTTTTT; abundance: NA; d_gene: NA; j_gene: TRBJ2-2; v_gene: TRBV9
CDR3aa: CASGTQGGRNTGELFF; CDR3nt: TGTGCCAGCGGAACACAGGGGGGAAGGAACACCGGGGAGCTGTTTTTT; abundance: NA; d_gene: TRBD1; j_gene: TRBJ2-2; v_gene: TRBV7-9
CDR3aa: CASSQGTVGDSPLHF; CDR3nt: TGTGCCAGCAGCCAAGGGACAGTCGGAGATTCACCCCTCCACTTT; abundance: NA; d_gene: NA; j_gene: TRBJ1-6; v_gene: TRBV4-2
CDR3aa: CASSFRRSDAEAFF; CDR3nt: TGCGCCAGCAGCTTCCGGAGATCGGATGCTGAAGCTTTCTTT; abundance: NA; d_gene: NA; j_gene: TRBJ1-1; v_gene: TRBV5-1
CDR3aa: CASSLDPGNTIYF; CDR3nt: TGTGCCAGCAGCTTGGATCCTGGAAACACCATATATTTT; abundance: NA; d_gene: NA; j_gene: TRBJ1-3; v_gene: TRBV5-6
CDR3aa: CSVEPEGRVYEQYF; CDR3nt: TGCAGCGTTGAACCCGAGGGGCGCGTCTACGAGCAGTACTTC; abundance: NA; d_gene: NA; j_gene: TRBJ2-7; v_gene: TRBV29-1
CDR3aa: CAWRLTGRNYGYTF; CDR3nt: TGTGCCTGGAGGTTGACAGGGCGTAACTATGGCTACACCTTC; abundance: NA; d_gene: TRBD1; j_gene: TRBJ1-2; v_gene: TRBV30
CDR3aa: CASQPSTGGNPDNEQFF; CDR3nt: TGTGCCAGCCAGCCATCGACAGGGGGTAACCCTGACAATGAGCAGTTCTTC; abundance: NA; d_gene: TRBD1; j_gene: TRBJ2-1; v_gene: TRBV9
CDR3aa: CAGLAGGWSSYNEQFF; CDR3nt: TGTGCAGGACTAGCGGGGGGGTGGAGCTCCTACAATGAGCAGTTCTTC; abundance: few; d_gene: TRBD2; j_gene: TRBJ2-1; v_gene: TRBV30
CDR3aa: CASSPGGARITEAFF; CDR3nt: TGTGCCAGCAGCCCTGGAGGGGCGCGAATCACTGAAGCTTTCTTT; abundance: NA; d_gene: NA; j_gene: TRBJ1-1; v_gene: TRBV11-2
CDR3aa: CSVVKGGADTQYF; CDR3nt: TGCAGCGTTGTTAAGGGGGGGGCAGATACGCAGTATTTT; abundance: NA; d_gene: NA; j_gene: TRBJ2-3; v_gene: TRBV29-1
CDR3aa: CASSLDDGANYGYTF; CDR3nt: TGCGCCAGCAGCTTGGACGACGGAGCTAACTATGGCTACACCTTC; abundance: few; d_gene: NA; j_gene: TRBJ1-2; v_gene: TRBV5-1
CDR3aa: CASSLELALGGYEQYF; CDR3nt: TGTGCCAGCAGCTTAGAACTAGCGCTTGGAGGGTACGAGCAGTACTTC; abundance: few; d_gene: TRBD2; j_gene: TRBJ2-7; v_gene: TRBV7-2
CDR3aa: CASSTGVIEDNEQFF; CDR3nt: TGTGCCAGCAGCACCGGGGTTATAGAGGACAATGAGCAGTTCTTC; abundance: NA; d_gene: NA; j_gene: TRBJ2-1; v_gene: TRBV5-4
CDR3aa: CASSYRSPYNEQFF; CDR3nt: TGTGCCAGCAGCTACCGGTCCCCCTACAATGAGCAGTTCTTC; abundance: few; d_gene: NA; j_gene: TRBJ2-1; v_gene: TRBV7-3
CDR3aa: CASSLLFPEQYF; CDR3nt: TGTGCCAGCAGTCTCCTTTTCCCCGAGCAGTACTTC; abundance: once; d_gene: NA; j_gene: TRBJ2-7; v_gene: TRBV28
CDR3aa: CASSLGSGAQYF; CDR3nt: TGTGCCAGCAGCTTGGGGAGCGGGGCCCAGTACTTC; abundance: once; d_gene: TRBD2; j_gene: TRBJ2-5; v_gene: TRBV5-4
CDR3aa: CASSTTRRGALYSNQPQHF; CDR3nt: TGTGCCAGTAGTACCACTCGAAGGGGGGCCCTATATAGCAATCAGCCCCAGCATTTT; abundance: few; d_gene: NA; j_gene: TRBJ1-5; v_gene: TRBV19
CDR3aa: CSMSTGVGEKLFF; CDR3nt: TGCAGCATGTCGACAGGGGTTGGCGAAAAACTGTTTTTT; abundance: NA; d_gene: TRBD1; j_gene: TRBJ1-4; v_gene: TRBV29-1
CDR3aa: CASSPIDSTDTQYF; CDR3nt: TGTGCCAGCAGCCCGATCGATTCCACAGATACGCAGTATTTT; abundance: NA; d_gene: NA; j_gene: TRBJ2-3; v_gene: TRBV7-2
CDR3aa: CATSSRGGGQLGNEQFF; CDR3nt: TGTGCCACCAGTTCGAGGGGGGGCGGACAGCTAGGCAATGAGCAGTTCTTC; abundance: NA; d_gene: NA; j_gene: TRBJ2-1; v_gene: TRBV15
CDR3aa: CASSFKGSITDTQYF; CDR3nt: TGCGCCAGCAGCTTCAAGGGGTCAATCACAGATACGCAGTATTTT; abundance: NA; d_gene: NA; j_gene: TRBJ2-3; v_gene: TRBV5-1